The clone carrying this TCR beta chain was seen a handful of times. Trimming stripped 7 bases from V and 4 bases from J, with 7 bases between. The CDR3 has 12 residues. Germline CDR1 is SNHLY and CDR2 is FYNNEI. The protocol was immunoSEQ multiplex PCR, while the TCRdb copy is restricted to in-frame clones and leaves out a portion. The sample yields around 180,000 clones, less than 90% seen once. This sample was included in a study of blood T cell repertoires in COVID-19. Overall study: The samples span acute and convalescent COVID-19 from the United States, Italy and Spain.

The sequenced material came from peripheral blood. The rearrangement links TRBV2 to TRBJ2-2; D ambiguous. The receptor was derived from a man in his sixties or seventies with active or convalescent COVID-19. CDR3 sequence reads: CASTPSTGELFF. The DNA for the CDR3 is TGTGCCAGCACCCCGAGCACCGGGGAGCTGTTTTTT. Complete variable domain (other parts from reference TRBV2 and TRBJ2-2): EPEVTQTPSHQVTQMGQEVILRCVPISNHLYFYWYRQILGQKVEFLVSFYNNEISEKSEIFDDQFSVERPDGSNFTLKIRSTKLEDSAMYFCASTPSTGELFFGEGSRLTVL.